These 32 T cell receptor beta chains came from one sample sequenced in a study of blood T cell repertoires in COVID-19. Clones were read by immunoSEQ multiplex PCR, and TCRdb kept only the in-frame ones, dropping some. This sample has approximately 40,000 clones, with about 86% found just once. Sequenced material: peripheral blood. All receptors derive from a human donor in a cohort sampled during active COVID-19.

The rearrangement joins TRBV10-3 to TRBJ2-3, with TRBD1 as a possible D gene (5 bases). The CDR3 loop spans 11 amino acids. The germline CDR1 and CDR2 sequences are ENHRY and SYGVKD. V dropped 10 bases and J dropped 3 bases, with 8 bases sitting between them. Here the CDR3 reads CATRQTDTQYF. CDR3 nucleotides: TGTGCCACCCGACAGACAGATACGCAGTATTTT.

The chain combines TRBV11-2 with TRBJ2-2; the match to TRBD2 covers 12 bases. Per the germline V gene, CDR1 is SGHAT and CDR2 is FQNNGV. The V gene end was trimmed by 5 bases and the J gene end by 7 bases; junction bases not matched to a gene: 5. This CDR3 is 15 amino acids long. CDR3 sequence reads: CASSRLAGEGGELFF. CDR3 sequence (DNA): TGTGCCAGCAGCCGACTAGCGGGGGAGGGCGGGGAGCTGTTTTTT.

The V call is TRBV15, the J call TRBJ1-3; 9 nucleotides match TRBD1. The CDR3 contains 16 residues. Trimming removed 1 base from V and 0 bases from J; junction bases left unmatched: 1. The V gene's germline CDR1 is LNHNV and CDR2 YYDKDF (reference sequence). The CDR3 reads CATSRGGQGSGNTIYF. The CDR3 bases are TGTGCCACCAGCAGAGGGGGACAGGGCTCTGGAAACACCATATATTTT.

The gene calls are TRBV11-2 and TRBJ1-5, with 7 bases lining up with TRBD1. There are 15 residues in the CDR3. V gave up 2 bases and J gave up 3 bases; unmatched junction bases: 4. Germline assignment: CDR1 SGHAT and CDR2 FQNNGV. CDR3 nucleotides: TGTGCCAGCAGCTTAACAGGGGCAACCAATCAGCCCCAGCATTTT. Its translation: CASSLTGATNQPQHF.

The genes are TRBV19 and TRBJ2-5; D may be TRBD1 (5 bases). Per the germline V gene, CDR1 is LNHDA and CDR2 is SQIVND (reference sequence). Trimming cost V 1 base and J 0 bases, with 9 bases left between them. The length of the CDR3 is 15 residues. CDR3 in DNA: TGTGCCAGTAGTATAGGGGGCAGCTACCAAGAGACCCAGTACTTC. Translation: CASSIGGSYQETQYF.

The chain combines TRBV6-5 with TRBJ1-1, with 9 bases that match TRBD1. Germline V CDR1 and CDR2: MNHEY, SVGAGI. The CDR3 is 12 residues long. V lost 8 bases, J lost 8 bases, and 6 bases stayed unmatched. Written as DNA, the CDR3 is TGTGCCAGCCGGGATACAGGGGGCGAAGCTTTCTTT. Protein product: CASRDTGGEAFF.

The rearrangement links TRBV7-9 to TRBJ2-6; maybe TRBD1 (5 bases). This CDR3 has 15 amino acids. Germline assignment: CDR1 SEHNR and CDR2 FQNEAQ (reference sequence). V lost 0 bases, J lost 3 bases, and 6 bases lay in between. This chain's CDR3 is CASSLAGRGANVLTF. The DNA of the CDR3 is TGTGCCAGCAGCTTAGCGGGGCGTGGGGCCAACGTCCTGACTTTC. The full variable domain, rest sourced from reference TRBV7-9 and TRBJ2-6, is DTGVSQNPRHKITKRGQNVTFRCDPISEHNRLYWYRQTLGQGPEFLTYFQNEAQLEKSRLLSDRFSAERPKGSFSTLEIQRTEQGDSAMYLCASSLAGRGANVLTFGAGSRLTVL.

This rearrangement joins TRBV2 to TRBJ2-1, with D maybe TRBD1 (6 bases). The CDR3 has 13 amino acids. V lost 10 bases, J lost 2 bases, and 12 bases lay in between. Germline V lookup: CDR1 SNHLY, CDR2 FYNNEI. In nucleotides, the CDR3 is TGTGCCATCAAAGGGACAACCTACAATGAGCAGTTCTTC. It codes for CAIKGTTYNEQFF.

The V gene is TRBV6-6, the J gene TRBJ1-1; D remains ambiguous. Trimming took 5 bases from V and 1 from J, leaving 14 bases between them. CDR3 size: 15 residues. Germline values: CDR1 MNHNY, CDR2 SVGAGI (reference sequence). Here the CDR3 DNA reads TGTGCCAGCAGTCCCCTCGAACCGGGGAACACTGAAGCTTTCTTT. It yields the protein CASSPLEPGNTEAFF.

CDR3 nucleotide sequence: TGCGCCAGCAGCCACCGGCGCGGGGGAGACTACAATGAGCAGTTCTTC. Amino acid sequence: CASSHRRGGDYNEQFF. This sequence joins TRBV4-1 and TRBJ2-1; 7 bases map to TRBD2. Unmatched junction bases numbered 8, after V lost 3 bases and J lost 3 bases. Germline V gives CDR1 MGHRA, CDR2 YSYEKL. The CDR3 runs 16 residues.

The chain recombines TRBV29-1 with TRBJ1-1, with 8 nucleotides matching TRBD1. CDR3 length: 12 residues. The V gene's germline CDR1 is SQVTM and CDR2 ANQGSEA. Unmatched junction bases numbered 1, after V lost 7 bases and J lost 0 bases. CDR3 coding DNA: TGCAGCGGGGGACAGGTGAACACTGAAGCTTTCTTT. Residues: CSGGQVNTEAFF.

This chain joins TRBV5-4 and TRBJ2-5; TRBD2 might be the D (6 bases). V lost 4 bases and J lost 5, with 12 bases in between. Germline assignment: CDR1 SGHNT and CDR2 YYREEE (reference sequence). The CDR3 runs 13 residues. This CDR3 reads CASSPSGLETQYF. The CDR3 coding sequence is TGTGCCAGCAGCCCCAGCGGGCTCGAGACCCAGTACTTC.

J is TRBJ2-6 and V is TRBV5-1; a possible D gene is TRBD1 (6 bases). In germline, CDR1 is SGHRS, CDR2 YFSETQ. V was shortened by 5 bases and J by 0 bases, with 18 bases between the two germline ends. The CDR3 contains 18 residues. Written as DNA, the CDR3 is TGCGCCAGCAGAGAATCGCAGGGGCCCAGCTCTGGGGCCAACGTCCTGACTTTC. Protein sequence: CASRESQGPSSGANVLTF. The full variable domain, with the rest looked up from reference TRBV5-1 and TRBJ2-6, is KAGVTQTPRYLIKTRGQQVTLSCSPISGHRSVSWYQQTPGQGLQFLFEYFSETQRNKGNFPGRFSGRQFSNSRSEMNVSTLELGDSALYLCASRESQGPSSGANVLTFGAGSRLTVL.

The chain combines TRBV19 with TRBJ1-4, with D possibly being TRBD1 (5 bases). Trimming took off 5 bases at V and 10 bases at J, with 17 bases between the two ends. Germline lookup yields CDR1 LNHDA and CDR2 SQIVND (reference sequence). The CDR3 totals 14 residues. This CDR3 is CASSVGLSAGKLFF. CDR3 bases: TGTGCCAGTAGTGTGGGACTGTCCGCGGGAAAACTGTTTTTT.

V gene TRBV4-1 combines with J gene TRBJ2-3, with 8 bases aligning to TRBD2. CDR3 size: 16 residues. Germline V gene lookup returns CDR1 MGHRA and CDR2 YSYEKL. Unmatched junction bases numbered 7, after V lost 1 base and J lost 4 bases. The CDR3 reads CASSQAGTSFPDTQYF. CDR3 DNA: TGCGCCAGCAGCCAAGCAGGGACTAGTTTCCCAGATACGCAGTATTTT.

V usage is TRBV7-7 and J usage is TRBJ1-3; 9 bases fit TRBD1. The length of the CDR3 is 16 residues. Trimming removed 5 bases from V and 2 bases from J; junction bases left unmatched: 7. Germline-derived CDR1 and CDR2 are SSHAT and FNYEAQ (reference sequence). In DNA form, the CDR3 reads TGTGCCAGCAGCCCCGCACAGGGGGCGCCTGGAAACACCATATATTTT. Translation gives CASSPAQGAPGNTIYF.

This clone was recorded once. The chain links TRBV29-1 to TRBJ1-4, with D uncertain. The CDR3 covers 15 residues. Germline assignment: CDR1 SQVTM and CDR2 ANQGSEA. V lost 7 bases, J lost 0 bases, and 15 bases lay in between. For the CDR3, the DNA is TGCAGCGCCGTTCCCATGGCAGCAACTAATGAAAAACTGTTTTTT. Its translation: CSAVPMAATNEKLFF.

This clone came up once. V is TRBV18 and J is TRBJ1-1; D gene ambiguous. CDR3 length: 16 amino acids. V was pared by 3 bases and J by 0 bases, with 14 bases between. Germline V CDR1 and CDR2: KGHSH, LQKENI. CDR3 DNA: TGTGCCAGCTCACCTCTTAGCGTTACCATGAACACTGAAGCTTTCTTT. Protein product: CASSPLSVTMNTEAFF. The full variable domain, rest sourced from reference TRBV18 and TRBJ1-1, is NAGVMQNPRHLVRRRGQEARLRCSPMKGHSHVYWYRQLPEEGLKFMVYLQKENIIDESGMPKERFSAEFPKEGPSILRIQQVVRGDSAAYFCASSPLSVTMNTEAFFGQGTRLTVV.

This chain connects TRBV6-5 to TRBJ1-2, with a possible D match to TRBD1 (6 bases). V was clipped by 6 bases and J by 1 base, with 12 bases between them. The CDR3 sequence is 14 residues long. Germline V CDR1 and CDR2: MNHEY, SVGAGI. The CDR3 here is CASSQTGSNYGYTF. CDR3 bases: TGTGCCAGCAGCCAGACAGGAAGTAACTATGGCTACACCTTC.

This chain links TRBV2 with TRBJ2-3; 7 bases fit TRBD1. Germline assignment: CDR1 SNHLY and CDR2 FYNNEI. V lost 1 base to trimming and J lost 2 bases; unmatched junction nucleotides: 6. The CDR3 sequence is 16 residues long. For the CDR3, the DNA is TGTGCCAGCAGTGAAGGCGTAGGGGGCCACACAGATACGCAGTATTTT. Amino acids: CASSEGVGGHTDTQYF.

The V and J genes are TRBV19 and TRBJ1-4; no clear D gene. The V gene lost 5 bases and the J gene lost 1 base, with 8 bases spanning the gap. The CDR3 runs 14 residues. Germline CDR1 and CDR2: LNHDA and SQIVND (reference sequence). The CDR3 DNA reads as TGTGCCAGTAGTCAGCCAGGAACTAATGAAAAACTGTTTTTT. Encoded protein: CASSQPGTNEKLFF.

The J gene is TRBJ2-7, the V gene TRBV5-4, with 8 positions matching TRBD1. CDR1 and CDR2 (germline): SGHNT, YYREEE (reference sequence). The CDR3 sequence is 12 residues long. V was clipped by 4 bases and J by 6 bases; unmatched bases: 3. The CDR3 nucleotides are TGTGCCAGCAGCCATGACAGGGGCGAGCAGTACGTC. It encodes CASSHDRGEQYV.

This chain links TRBV7-9 with TRBJ1-2, with 7 bases fitting TRBD1. CDR3 length: 16 amino acids. V lost 4 bases to trimming and J lost 0 bases; unmatched junction nucleotides: 8. Germline values: CDR1 SEHNR, CDR2 FQNEAQ (reference sequence). The CDR3 sequence: CASSSVTGEANYGYTF. CDR3 bases: TGTGCCAGCAGCTCGGTAACAGGGGAAGCTAACTATGGCTACACCTTC.

The chain employs TRBV14 and TRBJ1-3; D is undetermined. With 4 bases removed from V and 3 bases from J, the gap between germline ends came to 16 bases. CDR3 length: 16 residues. Per the germline V gene, CDR1 is SGHDN and CDR2 is FVKESK. CDR3 in DNA: TGTGCCAGCAGCCGCCGGCGGCAGGAGGTTGGAAACACCATATATTTT. Translating it yields CASSRRRQEVGNTIYF.

The chain has TRBV27 and TRBJ2-1; 11 nucleotides agree with TRBD2. From germline, CDR1 is MNHEY and CDR2 SMNVEV (reference sequence). With V trimmed by 6 bases and J by 10 bases, 11 bases remained unmatched. The CDR3 is 15 amino acids. As DNA, the CDR3 is TGTGCCAGCAGAAAAACTAGCGGGGGCTGGTCGGAGCAGTTCTTC. It codes for CASRKTSGGWSEQFF.

The rearrangement joins TRBV9 to TRBJ1-4; no definite D call. CDR1 is SGDLS, CDR2 YYNGEE, per germline. Trimming pared 4 bases from V and 5 bases from J, leaving 15 bases between. The length of the CDR3 is 15 residues. CDR3 protein: CASSRGSGTNEKLFF. The CDR3 DNA reads TGTGCCAGCAGCCGAGGGTCGGGAACAAATGAAAAACTGTTTTTT.

This chain uses TRBV7-9 with TRBJ2-7, with D possibly matching TRBD1 (6 bases). The length of the CDR3 is 14 residues. Trimming left V 4 bases short and J 3 bases short, with 13 bases between. CDR1 and CDR2 (germline): SEHNR, FQNEAQ (reference sequence). As DNA, the CDR3 is TGTGCCAGCAGCTACTCCGGGACAAGCTACGAGCAGTACTTC. Translating gives CASSYSGTSYEQYF.

V is TRBV5-1 and J is TRBJ1-2; TRBD1 aligns across 10 bases. This CDR3 comprises 13 residues. Germline-derived CDR1 and CDR2 are SGHRS and YFSETQ. The junction had 5 bases not matched to a gene; V was cut back by 7 bases and J by 5 bases. The CDR3 loop reads CASGDRGLYGYTF. The CDR3 DNA reads TGCGCCAGCGGGGACAGGGGACTTTATGGCTACACCTTC.

The gene calls are TRBV6-2 or TRBV6-3 and TRBJ2-7; maybe TRBD1 (6 bases). CDR1 and CDR2 (germline): MNHEY, SVGEGT. V was cut by 5 bases and J by 2 bases, with 13 bases left in between. The CDR3 totals 14 residues. CDR3 sequence reads: CASSIGQWTYEQYF. CDR3 bases: TGTGCCAGCAGTATTGGACAGTGGACCTACGAGCAGTACTTC.

This clone showed up just a few times. This chain joins TRBV24-1 and TRBJ2-7, with D possibly being TRBD2 (5 bases). This CDR3 comprises 15 residues. Germline assignment: CDR1 KGHDR and CDR2 SFDVKD. V gave up 1 base and J gave up 3 bases, with 12 bases separating them. Here the CDR3 reads CATSDFRGSGYEQYF. The CDR3 DNA follows: TGTGCCACCAGTGATTTTCGGGGTTCGGGCTACGAGCAGTACTTC.

The J gene is TRBJ1-2, the V gene TRBV27, with TRBD1 matching over 11 bases. CDR3 size: 15 residues. The junction had 11 bases not matched to a gene; V was cut back by 6 bases and J by 8 bases. CDR1 and CDR2 (germline): MNHEY, SMNVEV (reference sequence). The CDR3 DNA follows: TGTGCCAGCAGCCCGCACCGGGACAGGGGGTACGGCTACACCTTC. It translates to CASSPHRDRGYGYTF.

A single count supports this clone. CDR3 amino acids: CASSRRLAGKETQYF. CDR3 bases: TGTGCCAGCAGCCGTAGACTAGCGGGAAAAGAGACCCAGTACTTC. The V call is TRBV5-8, the J call TRBJ2-5; 11 bases fit TRBD2. J gave up 3 bases and V 4 bases, and 5 bases lay outside the gene matches. Germline CDR1 is SGHTS and CDR2 is YDEGEE. The CDR3 runs 15 residues. Based on the CDR3 plus reference TRBV5-8 and TRBJ2-5, the full variable domain is EAGVTQSPTHLIKTRGQQATLRCSPISGHTSVYWYQQALGLGLQFLLWYDEGEERNRGNFPPRFSGRQFPNYSSELNVNALELEDSALYLCASSRRLAGKETQYFGPGTRLLVL.